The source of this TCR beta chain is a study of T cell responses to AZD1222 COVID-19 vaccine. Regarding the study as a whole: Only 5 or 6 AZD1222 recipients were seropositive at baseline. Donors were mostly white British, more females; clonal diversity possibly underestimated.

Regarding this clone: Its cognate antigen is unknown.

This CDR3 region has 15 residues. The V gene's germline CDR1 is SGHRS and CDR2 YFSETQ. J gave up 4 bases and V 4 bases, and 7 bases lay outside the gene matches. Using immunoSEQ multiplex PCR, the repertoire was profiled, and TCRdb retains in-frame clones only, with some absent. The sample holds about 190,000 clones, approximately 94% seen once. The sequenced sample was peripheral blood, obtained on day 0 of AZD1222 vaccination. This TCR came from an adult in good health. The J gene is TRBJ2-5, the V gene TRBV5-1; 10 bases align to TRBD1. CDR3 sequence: CASSTDRGRRETQYF. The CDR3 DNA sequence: TGCGCCAGCAGCACCGACAGGGGGCGTCGAGAGACCCAGTACTTC.